These T cell receptor beta chains were read from a single sample in a study of shared clonotypes between healthy human individuals. Some clones are missing from TCRdb's copy, which holds only in-frame ones; the method was immunoSEQ multiplex PCR. Here the sample spans roughly 1,100,000 clones, under 80% being singletons. Sequenced material: memory CD4+ T cells sorted from blood. These receptors were collected from a man between 18 and 35 years old in good health. Both conserved end residues are part of each CDR3. The D gene is left open where the match is weak. The size field is filled for only some rows; it gives once, few, many or a size class.

-	TRBV15	TRBJ1-4	TRBD1	TGTGCCACCAGCAGAGAGATCGGACAGGGAAATGAAAAACTGTTTTTT	CATSREIGQGNEKLFF
-	TRBV5-1	TRBJ1-1	TRBD1	TGCGCCAGCAGCGACTCCGGGACAGCCATCTCGTTACCGTTGGCTTTCTTT	CASSDSGTAISLPLAFF
once	TRBV1	TRBJ2-1	-	TGCACCAGCAGACTCGGGACTAGCGGGGCTAATGAGCAGTTCTTC	CTSRLGTSGANEQFF
once	TRBV6-1	TRBJ2-5	-	TGTGCCAGCAGTGGGGGTTTGGGGAATGAGCCCCAGTACTTC	CASSGGLGNEPQYF
-	TRBV7-2	TRBJ1-6	-	TGTGCCAGCAGCTTAAGGCAGGGAAGCAGTTCACCCCTCCACTTT	CASSLRQGSSSPLHF
-	TRBV21-1	TRBJ1-4	-	TGTGCCAGCAGCATTTGTGGGACGGTCGAAAAACTGTTTTTT	CASSICGTVEKLFF
-	TRBV7-7	TRBJ2-7	-	TGTGCTAGCAGCTTAAGTCCAGGGGCGAACGAGCAGTACTTC	CASSLSPGANEQYF
-	TRBV7-8	TRBJ2-4	-	TGTGCCAGCAGCTTCGGGCCCGCGAACATTCAGTACTTC	CASSFGPANIQYF
-	TRBV7-9	TRBJ2-7	-	TGTGCCAGCGGTGAAACATCGTGGGAGCAGTACTTC	CASGETSWEQYF
-	TRBV6-6	TRBJ2-1	-	TGTGCCAGCACCGACGGCAGGGGAGCCTCCAATGAGCAGTTCTTC	CASTDGRGASNEQFF
-	TRBV5-6	TRBJ2-3	TRBD2	TGTGCCAGCAGCTTGCGAGGGACTAGGCAGACAGATACGCAGTATTTT	CASSLRGTRQTDTQYF
-	TRBV5-4	TRBJ2-5	-	TGTGCCAGCAGCTCCCCGAGGGAGGAGGAGACCCAGTACTTC	CASSSPREEETQYF
-	TRBV10-2	TRBJ2-7	TRBD1	TGCGCCAGCACTACGGACAGGGGGTCCCCCGAGCAGTACTTC	CASTTDRGSPEQYF
few	TRBV18	TRBJ1-1	-	TGTGCCAGCTCACCAAAGGGGGGGGCGGGCACTGAAGCTTTCTTT	CASSPKGGAGTEAFF
many	TRBV5-1	TRBJ2-3	-	TGCGCCAGCAGCTTCTCCGGCCAAGATACGCAGTATTTT	CASSFSGQDTQYF
-	TRBV29-1	TRBJ1-1	-	TGCAGCGTTGGGGCAGGGAACACTGAAGCTTTCTTT	CSVGAGNTEAFF
few	TRBV6-4	TRBJ1-2	-	TGTGCCAGCAGTCTGGGAGTGGGAAAGAACTATGGCTACACCTTC	CASSLGVGKNYGYTF
once	TRBV5-1	TRBJ1-1	TRBD1	TGCGCCAGCAGCCCGGTGACAGGGTCAGGGACTGAAGCTTTCTTT	CASSPVTGSGTEAFF
-	TRBV11-2	TRBJ2-3	-	TGTGCCAGCAGCACCGACAGAACAGATACGCAGTATTTT	CASSTDRTDTQYF
few	TRBV5-1	TRBJ1-1	-	TGCGCCAGCAGCTTACAAGTTTTGAACACTGAAGCTTTCTTT	CASSLQVLNTEAFF
-	TRBV28	TRBJ1-4	-	TGTGCCAGCAGTCCCTCGGGACCCAATGAAAAACTGTTTTTT	CASSPSGPNEKLFF
-	TRBV5-1	TRBJ2-7	-	TGCGCCAGCAGCCGCATTACGGGGGCCGAAAGCGAGCAGTACTTC	CASSRITGAESEQYF
-	TRBV19	TRBJ2-5	TRBD1	TGTGCCAGTACAGGGACGACAGGGGGCCGGGAGACCCAGTACTTC	CASTGTTGGRETQYF
-	TRBV5-1	TRBJ2-7	-	TGCGCCAGCAGCTTGGACAGCACCTACTACGAGCAGTACTTC	CASSLDSTYYEQYF
-	TRBV30	TRBJ1-1	TRBD1	TGTGCCTGGAGTACACCAGGGGGCGCAGACACTGAAGCTTTCTTT	CAWSTPGGADTEAFF
-	TRBV6-5	TRBJ1-2	TRBD1	TGTGCCAGCAGTTACTTTAGGACAGGGGGCGGGTATGGCTACACCTTC	CASSYFRTGGGYGYTF
few	TRBV5-4	TRBJ2-3	-	TGTGCCAGCAGCGTTTACAGGGCGGATACGCAGTATTTT	CASSVYRADTQYF
-	TRBV6-1	TRBJ2-5	TRBD1	TGTGCCAGCAGAATGACAGGGGCGGCTCAAGAGACCCAGTACTTC	CASRMTGAAQETQYF
-	TRBV5-1	TRBJ2-7	-	TGCGCCAGCAGCACCGGGAATGAAGGGACATCTAAATACTACGAGCAGTACTTC	CASSTGNEGTSKYYEQYF
-	TRBV5-1	TRBJ1-1	-	TGCGCCAGCGCACGAGCGGGAGGGAACACTGAAGCTTTCTTT	CASARAGGNTEAFF
-	TRBV30	TRBJ2-2	TRBD2	TGTGCCTGGATGCTAGCGGGAGGAAGGACCGGGGAGCTGTTTTTT	CAWMLAGGRTGELFF
-	TRBV6-1	TRBJ1-3	-	TGTGCCAGCAGTGGGCCCAGGACGCGCTCTGGAAACACCATATATTTT	CASSGPRTRSGNTIYF
-	TRBV5-1	TRBJ2-3	-	TGCGCCAGCAGCTTGGCCCCTGTGGAGGGCACAGATACGCAGTATTTT	CASSLAPVEGTDTQYF
-	TRBV30	TRBJ1-4	-	TGTGCCTGGAGTGTACGGGGGGCATTCGAAAAACTGTTTTTT	CAWSVRGAFEKLFF
-	TRBV19	TRBJ1-1	-	TGTGCCAGTAGTATCACTCTCATTCCGGAAGCTTTCTTT	CASSITLIPEAFF
-	TRBV18	TRBJ2-7	TRBD2	TGTGCCAGCTCCCGTGAGGGCGGGAGGGCCTACGAGCAGTACTTC	CASSREGGRAYEQYF
-	TRBV21-1	TRBJ1-5	-	TGTGCCAGCAGCAAAGATGAGAGGCAGCCCCAGCATTTT	CASSKDERQPQHF
few	TRBV5-1	TRBJ2-7	TRBD1	TGCGCCAGCAGCTTGGCCGTGGGACAGGGCTCCTACGAGCAGTACTTC	CASSLAVGQGSYEQYF
-	TRBV18	TRBJ2-5	-	TGTGCCAGCTCAAGGGACGATCTAGCGAATCAGGAGACCCAGTACTTC	CASSRDDLANQETQYF
-	TRBV5-1	TRBJ2-2	-	TGCGCCAGCAGCTTGGTAGAAGCGGGGGAGCTGTTTTTT	CASSLVEAGELFF
-	TRBV6-6	TRBJ2-2	-	TGTGCCAGCAGGGACCCCGGGGGCGGGGAGCTGTTTTTT	CASRDPGGGELFF
-	TRBV7-2	TRBJ2-7	TRBD1	TGTGCCAGCAGCTTAGACAGGGGGGTCTACGAGCAGTACTTC	CASSLDRGVYEQYF
-	TRBV5-1	TRBJ2-6	TRBD2	TGCGCCAGCAGCCGGGAGGGTTCCGGGGCCAACGTCCTGACTTTC	CASSREGSGANVLTF
-	TRBV29-1	TRBJ1-4	-	TGCAGCGTCCTCCGGACAGTGGGGGAAAAACTGTTTTTT	CSVLRTVGEKLFF
-	TRBV19	TRBJ2-1	TRBD2	TGTGCCAGTAGTCCTGGACTAGCGGGGGAATACTACAATGAGCAGTTCTTC	CASSPGLAGEYYNEQFF
-	TRBV7-2	TRBJ2-5	TRBD2	TGTGCCAGCAGCTTGGGACTAGTTGGGTCCCAGTACTTC	CASSLGLVGSQYF
-	TRBV27	TRBJ2-2	-	TGTGCCAGCAGTGCAGCCCTCGGGGGAGTCGGGGAGCTGTTTTTT	CASSAALGGVGELFF
once	TRBV4-1	TRBJ2-3	TRBD2	TGCGCCAGCAGCCTCCGAAGCGGGGCGGGGGAAACAGATACGCAGTATTTT	CASSLRSGAGETDTQYF
-	TRBV5-6	TRBJ2-6	-	TGTGCCAGCAGCTTGCTAAGATTTGGGGCCAACGTCCTGACTTTC	CASSLLRFGANVLTF
-	TRBV2	TRBJ2-1	-	TGTGCCAGCGGCGGGGTTTCGGCATACAATGAGCAGTTCTTC	CASGGVSAYNEQFF